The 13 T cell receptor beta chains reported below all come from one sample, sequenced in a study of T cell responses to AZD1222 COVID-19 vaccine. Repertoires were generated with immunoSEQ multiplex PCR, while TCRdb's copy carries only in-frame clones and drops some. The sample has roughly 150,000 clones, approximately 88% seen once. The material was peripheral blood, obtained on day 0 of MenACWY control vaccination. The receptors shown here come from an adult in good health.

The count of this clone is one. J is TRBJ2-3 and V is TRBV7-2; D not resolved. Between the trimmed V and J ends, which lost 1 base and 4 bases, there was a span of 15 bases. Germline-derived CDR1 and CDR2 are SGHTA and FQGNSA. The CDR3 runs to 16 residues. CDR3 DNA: TGTGCCAGCAGCTTAGAGGTCCGGTTAGGCGCAGATACGCAGTATTTT. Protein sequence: CASSLEVRLGADTQYF.

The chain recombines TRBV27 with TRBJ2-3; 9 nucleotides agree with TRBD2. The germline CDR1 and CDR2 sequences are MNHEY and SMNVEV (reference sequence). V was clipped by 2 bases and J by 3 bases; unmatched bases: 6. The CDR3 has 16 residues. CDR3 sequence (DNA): TGTGCCAGCAGTTTAAGCCCGGGACTAGCAACAGATACGCAGTATTTT. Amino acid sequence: CASSLSPGLATDTQYF.

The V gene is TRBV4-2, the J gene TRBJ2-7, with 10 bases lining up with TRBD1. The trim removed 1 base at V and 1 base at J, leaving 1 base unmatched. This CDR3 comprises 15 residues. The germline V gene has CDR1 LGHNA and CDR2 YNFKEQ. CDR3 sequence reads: CASSQGDRGSYEQYF. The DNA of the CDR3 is TGTGCCAGCAGCCAAGGGGACAGGGGTTCCTACGAGCAGTACTTC.

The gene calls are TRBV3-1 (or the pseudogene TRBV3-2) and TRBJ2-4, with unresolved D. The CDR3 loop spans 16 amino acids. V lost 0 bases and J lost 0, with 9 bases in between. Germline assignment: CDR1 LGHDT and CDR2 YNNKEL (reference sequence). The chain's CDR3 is CASSQDRPLAKNIQYF. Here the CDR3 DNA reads TGTGCCAGCAGCCAAGATAGACCCCTAGCCAAAAACATTCAGTACTTC.

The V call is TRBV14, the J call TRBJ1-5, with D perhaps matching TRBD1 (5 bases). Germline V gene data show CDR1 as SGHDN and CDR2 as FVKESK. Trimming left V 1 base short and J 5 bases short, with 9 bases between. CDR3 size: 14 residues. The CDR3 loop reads CASSQAGPHQPQHF. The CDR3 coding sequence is TGTGCCAGCAGCCAAGCGGGACCCCATCAGCCCCAGCATTTT.

The CDR3 sequence: CASSSGQGRHEQFF. The CDR3 bases are TGTGCCAGCAGTTCCGGACAGGGCCGCCATGAGCAGTTCTTC. The chain carries TRBV28 and TRBJ2-1, with 8 bases lining up with TRBD1. V lost 4 bases to trimming and J lost 8 bases; unmatched junction nucleotides: 7. Germline lookup yields CDR1 MDHEN and CDR2 SYDVKM. The CDR3 contains 14 residues.

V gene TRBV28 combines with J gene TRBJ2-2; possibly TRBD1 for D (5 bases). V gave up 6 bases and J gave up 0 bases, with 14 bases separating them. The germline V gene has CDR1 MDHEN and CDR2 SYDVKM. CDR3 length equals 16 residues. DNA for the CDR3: TGTGCCAGCAGCCCAGCTGGGGCAGCGAACACCGGGGAGCTGTTTTTT. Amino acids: CASSPAGAANTGELFF. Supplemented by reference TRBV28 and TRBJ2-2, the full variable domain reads DVKVTQSSRYLVKRTGEKVFLECVQDMDHENMFWYRQDPGLGLRLIYFSYDVKMKEKGDIPEGYSVSREKKERFSLILESASTNQTSMYLCASSPAGAANTGELFFGEGSRLTVL.

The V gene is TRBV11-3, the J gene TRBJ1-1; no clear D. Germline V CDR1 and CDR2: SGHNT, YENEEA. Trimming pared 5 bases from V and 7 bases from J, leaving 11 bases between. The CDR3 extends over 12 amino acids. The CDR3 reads CASSPLGGEAFF. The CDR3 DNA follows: TGTGCCAGCAGCCCCCTTGGAGGTGAAGCTTTCTTT.

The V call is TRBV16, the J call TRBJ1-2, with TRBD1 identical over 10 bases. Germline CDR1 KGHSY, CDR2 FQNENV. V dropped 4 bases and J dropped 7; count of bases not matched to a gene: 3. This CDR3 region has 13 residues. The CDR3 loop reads CASSRTGGLGYTF. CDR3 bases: TGTGCCAGCAGCCGGACAGGGGGACTTGGCTACACCTTC. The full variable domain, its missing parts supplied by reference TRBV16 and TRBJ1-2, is GEEVAQTPKHLVRGEGQKAKLYCAPIKGHSYVFWYQQVLKNEFKFLISFQNENVFDETGMPKERFSAKCLPNSPCSLEIQATKLEDSAVYFCASSRTGGLGYTFGSGTRLTVV.

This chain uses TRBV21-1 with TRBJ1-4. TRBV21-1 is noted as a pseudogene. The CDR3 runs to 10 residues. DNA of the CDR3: TGTGCCAGCAGCCGTGAAAAACTGTTTTTT. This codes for CASSREKLFF.

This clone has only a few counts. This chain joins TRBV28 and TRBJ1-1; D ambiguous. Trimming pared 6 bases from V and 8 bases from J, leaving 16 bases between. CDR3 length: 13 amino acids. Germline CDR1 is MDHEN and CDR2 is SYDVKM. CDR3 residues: CASSFTASAEAFF. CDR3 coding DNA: TGTGCCAGCAGCTTCACCGCGTCGGCGGAAGCTTTCTTT.

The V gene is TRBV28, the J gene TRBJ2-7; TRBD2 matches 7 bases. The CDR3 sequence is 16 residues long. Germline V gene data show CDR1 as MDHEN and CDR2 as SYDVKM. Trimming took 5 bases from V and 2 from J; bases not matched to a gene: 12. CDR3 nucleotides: TGTGCCAGCAGTCTGACCTCTCTAGCGGTGACCTACGAGCAGTACTTC. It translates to CASSLTSLAVTYEQYF.

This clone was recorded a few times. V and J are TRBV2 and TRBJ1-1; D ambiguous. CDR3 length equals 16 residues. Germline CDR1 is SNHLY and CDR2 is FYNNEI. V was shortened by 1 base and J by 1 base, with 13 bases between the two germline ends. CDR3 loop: CASSEGSQTSNTEAFF. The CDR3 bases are TGTGCCAGCAGTGAAGGTTCGCAGACGTCGAACACTGAAGCTTTCTTT.